This TCR beta chain was captured in a study of blood T cells in healthy people across ages. With a J-beta primer mix and a sample-barcoded 5' primer, a second PCR ran about 7 to 12 cycles. A template-switch adaptor with 12 random nucleotides tagged each cDNA molecule. TCRdb independently ran MiXCR on the 5' RACE reads; one entry per CDR3 protein. The sample yields around 2 million distinct CDR3 sequences, about 39% seen once. Isolated per sample were at least 7 million PBMCs. The extraction recovered at least 5.5 micrograms of total RNA per sample. The receptor's source is a human donor in good health. Sequencing used blood.

CDR3 sequence (DNA): TGCAGTGCAAAAAGGGAGGACACCGGGGAGCTGTTTTTT. Translating gives CSAKREDTGELFF. The chain couples TRBV20-1 to TRBJ2-2; maybe TRBD2 (6 bases). V lost 6 bases and J lost 3, with 11 bases in between. From germline, CDR1 is DFQATT and CDR2 SNEGSKA (reference sequence). CDR3 size: 13 residues.